This passage covers 11 T cell receptor beta chains from one sample sequenced in a study of cytomegalovirus exposure and HLA in healthy donors. The study ran its PCR with 60 Vbeta and 13 Jbeta primers. Sequencing was performed with immunoSEQ multiplex PCR; in TCRdb, only in-frame clones are kept and a portion is missing. Of tens of thousands of clones listed, 60% to 80% are singletons. Sequences were obtained from PBMCs. The receptors were sampled from a woman aged 40 to 50 in good health and CMV-seronegative.

The chain joins TRBV10-3 to TRBJ1-6, with D perhaps TRBD1 (6 bases). The germline gives CDR1 ENHRY, CDR2 SYGVKD. V lost 0 bases, J lost 4 bases, and 7 bases lay in between. The CDR3 sequence is 15 residues long. In DNA form, the CDR3 reads TGTGCCATCAGTGAGTCTGGACAGTATAATTCACCCCTCCACTTT. This codes for CAISESGQYNSPLHF.

J is TRBJ2-1 and V is TRBV25-1; a possible D gene is TRBD1 (6 bases). Germline CDR1 is MGHDK and CDR2 is SYGVNS. This CDR3 is built from 16 residues. Trimming took 2 bases from V and 0 from J, leaving 11 bases between them. The CDR3 is CASSELGQSSYNEQFF. The CDR3 DNA reads as TGTGCCAGCAGTGAACTCGGACAGTCCTCCTACAATGAGCAGTTCTTC.

V gene TRBV12-2 combines with J gene TRBJ1-2; TRBD1, the table's D call, was not compared with the DNA. TRBV12-2 counts as a pseudogene. The CDR3 covers 17 residues. The CDR3 region is CASRLSERTAPNYGYTF. CDR3 nucleotides: TGTGCAAGTCGCTTAAGCGAAAGGACAGCGCCCAACTATGGCTACACCTTC.

This clone was recorded once. The chain joins TRBV5-6 to TRBJ2-2; tentative D call: TRBD1 (6 bases). The CDR3 length is 12 residues. CDR1 and CDR2 (germline): SGHDT, YYEEEE. Between the trimmed V and J ends, which lost 4 bases and 7 bases, there was a span of 8 bases. This chain's CDR3 is CASSLRGGELFF. The CDR3 nucleotides are TGTGCCAGCAGCCTCAGGGGCGGGGAGCTGTTTTTT.

The chain uses TRBV4-3 and TRBJ2-3, with 13 bases matching TRBD2. CDR3 length: 16 residues. Germline V gives CDR1 LGHNA, CDR2 YSLEER. J was trimmed by 8 bases and V by 1 base; bases with no gene match: 6. The CDR3 sequence: CASSQGTSGSHSTQYF. CDR3 bases: TGCGCCAGCAGCCAAGGGACTAGCGGGAGTCATAGTACGCAGTATTTT.

The chain carries TRBV19 and TRBJ2-3; 11 bases line up with TRBD2. Per the germline V gene, CDR1 is LNHDA and CDR2 is SQIVND (reference sequence). This CDR3 has 15 residues. After removal of 3 bases from V and 6 bases from J, the junction contained 5 bases not matched to a gene. The CDR3 DNA is TGTGCCAGTAGTATTGCGACTAGCGGGACGGATACGCAGTATTTT. Encoded protein: CASSIATSGTDTQYF.

This chain links TRBV7-9 with TRBJ1-2; D gene unclear. This CDR3 is 15 amino acids long. The V end lost 5 bases, the J end lost 4 bases, and 17 bases lay between the germline ends. Germline CDR1 is SEHNR and CDR2 is FQNEAQ (reference sequence). The chain's CDR3 is CASSDYREAFYGYTF. The CDR3 DNA sequence: TGTGCCAGCAGCGACTACCGGGAAGCTTTCTATGGCTACACCTTC.

This chain connects TRBV18 to TRBJ1-5, with 10 bases that match TRBD1. This CDR3 comprises 14 residues. CDR1 is KGHSH and CDR2 is LQKENI in the germline V gene. Trimming removed 9 bases from V and 7 bases from J; junction bases left unmatched: 9. The chain's CDR3 is CASSMGQGHQPQHF. CDR3 bases: TGTGCCAGTTCAATGGGACAGGGGCACCAGCCCCAGCATTTT.

The rearrangement uses TRBV28 and TRBJ2-7, with D unresolved. V gave up 4 bases and J gave up 4 bases, with 5 bases separating them. There are 11 residues in the CDR3. Germline V gives CDR1 MDHEN, CDR2 SYDVKM. The CDR3 region is CASSSLYEQYF. The CDR3 bases are TGTGCCAGCAGTTCCCTTTACGAGCAGTACTTC.

This chain links TRBV6-1 with TRBJ2-5, with 7 positions matching TRBD1. The end of the DNA aligns better with TRBJ2-7, so the J call may be wrong. CDR3 length: 18 amino acids. Germline CDR1 reads MNHNS; CDR2 reads SASEGT. CDR3 nucleotide sequence: TGTGCCAGCAGTGAACCTGGGTTTCGGTACAGGGGAGTGTACGAGCAGTACTTC. This encodes CASSEPGFRYRGVYEQYF.

This chain uses TRBV5-1 with TRBJ1-1, with D possibly matching TRBD1 (5 bases). This CDR3 has 13 amino acids. Trimming removed 2 bases from V and 3 bases from J, with 8 bases in between. Germline CDR1 and CDR2: SGHRS and YFSETQ. The CDR3 DNA is TGCGCCAGCAGCTTTGGGGGGGACACTGAAGCTTTCTTT. Protein: CASSFGGDTEAFF.